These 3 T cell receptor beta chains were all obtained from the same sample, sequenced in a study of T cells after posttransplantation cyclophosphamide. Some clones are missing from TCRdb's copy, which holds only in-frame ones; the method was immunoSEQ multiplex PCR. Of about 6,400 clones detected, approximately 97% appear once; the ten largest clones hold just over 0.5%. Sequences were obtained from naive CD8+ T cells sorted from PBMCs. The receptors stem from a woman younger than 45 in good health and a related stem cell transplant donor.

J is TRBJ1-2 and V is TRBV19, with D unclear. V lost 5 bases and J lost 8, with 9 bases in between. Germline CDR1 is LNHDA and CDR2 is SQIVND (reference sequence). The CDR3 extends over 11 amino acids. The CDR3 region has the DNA TGTGCCAGTAGTGCCGATGGCGGCTACACCTTC. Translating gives CASSADGGYTF.

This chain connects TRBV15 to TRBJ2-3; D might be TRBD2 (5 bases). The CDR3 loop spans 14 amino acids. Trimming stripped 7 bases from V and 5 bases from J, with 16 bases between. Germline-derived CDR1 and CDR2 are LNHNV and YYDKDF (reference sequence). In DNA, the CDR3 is TGTGCCACCAAAGAGATGGAGGCAGGAGATACGCAGTATTTT. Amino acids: CATKEMEAGDTQYF.

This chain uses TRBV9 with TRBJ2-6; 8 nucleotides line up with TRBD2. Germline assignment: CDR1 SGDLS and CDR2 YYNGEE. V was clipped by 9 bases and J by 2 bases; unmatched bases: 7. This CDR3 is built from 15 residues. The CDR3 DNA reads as TGTGCCACCACCGGGGGGGGGACTGGGGCCAACGTCCTGACTTTC. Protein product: CATTGGGTGANVLTF.